This is a list of T cell receptor beta chains from one sample in a study of cytomegalovirus exposure and HLA in healthy donors. Only in-frame clones appear in the TCRdb table, and some are missing; sequencing was by immunoSEQ multiplex PCR. The repertoire consists of roughly 200,000 clones, with roughly 9.4% occurring once and the leading ten covering approximately 1.4%. Sequenced sample: PBMCs. The receptor source for this set is a woman aged 30 to 39 in good health and CMV-seropositive. Both conserved end residues are part of each CDR3. The order of the fields is J gene, V gene, D gene, CDR3 length, clone size, CDR3 DNA, CDR3 protein. D genes are given only for firm matches. The listing skips clone size in some rows; elsewhere it reads once, few, many or a size class.

TRBJ2-7 | TRBV5-1 | TRBD2 | 15 | NA | TGCGCCAGCAGCCCGGGGGGGGCGGGGGCCTACGAGCAGTACTTC | CASSPGGAGAYEQYF
TRBJ2-3 | TRBV30 | NA | 14 | few | TGTGCCTGGAGTCCCGAGGGTGAGACTATTAGGGTGCGTTTT | CAWSPEGETIRVRF
TRBJ2-1 | TRBV30 | TRBD2 | 18 | NA | TGTGCCTGGAGTGTACCCCTTAGGCTGAGCGGGATTTACAATGAGCAGTTCTTC | CAWSVPLRLSGIYNEQFF
TRBJ1-1 | TRBV11-2 | NA | 14 | NA | TGTGCCAGCAGCTTAGTGAGGCTGAACACTGAAGCTTTCTTT | CASSLVRLNTEAFF
TRBJ2-1 | TRBV7-2 | TRBD2 | 16 | few | TGTGCCAGCAGTTACGATAGCGGGAGGGCCTTCAATGAGCAGTTCTTC | CASSYDSGRAFNEQFF
TRBJ2-7 | TRBV5-4 | NA | 16 | few | TGTGCCAGCAGCTTGATGGGGCGGGAAGCCTACGATGGGCAGTACTTC | CASSLMGREAYDGQYF
TRBJ1-1 | TRBV11-3 | TRBD1 | 14 | NA | TGTGCCAGCAGCTTAGGGTTCGACAGGGGTAAAACTTTCTTT | CASSLGFDRGKTFF
TRBJ1-5 | TRBV4-1 | TRBD1 | 15 | NA | TGCGCCAGCAGCCAAGTTGGACAGGGGGATCAGCCCCAGCATTTT | CASSQVGQGDQPQHF
TRBJ1-1 | TRBV7-8 | NA | 13 | few | TGTGCCAGCAGCCCAGGACAGAACACTGAAGCTTTCTTT | CASSPGQNTEAFF
TRBJ2-1 | TRBV7-9 | TRBD2 | 17 | few | TGTGCCAGCAGCTTAGCGACTAGCGGGAATTTGAGGAATGAGCAGTTCTTC | CASSLATSGNLRNEQFF
TRBJ2-1 | TRBV5-1 | TRBD2 | 17 | NA | TGCGCCAGCAGCTCTTGGTCCGGGACTAGCGGGGATGGTGAGCAGTTCTTC | CASSSWSGTSGDGEQFF
TRBJ1-1 | TRBV5-4 | NA | 15 | NA | TGTGCCAGCAGCCAACCGGGACAACCGAACACTGAAGCTTTCTTT | CASSQPGQPNTEAFF
TRBJ2-6 | TRBV2 | TRBD2 | 18 | NA | TGTGCCAGCAGTACCCCCCTAGCGGTTCCCTCTGGGGCCAACGTCCTGACTTTC | CASSTPLAVPSGANVLTF
TRBJ2-7 | TRBV6-1 | NA | 15 | NA | TGTGCCAGCAGTGACTCCAGGGGAATCTCCTACGAGCAGTACTTC | CASSDSRGISYEQYF